These T cell receptor beta chains were read from a single sample in a study of CD4 T cells in relation to SARS-CoV-2 and coronaviruses. No antigen has been assigned to these receptors. Method: immunoSEQ multiplex PCR; TCRdb's copy keeps in-frame clones and lacks some. The sample carries 9,000 to 15,000 clones, 78% recorded once. Sequenced: CD4+ T cells from PBMCs, cultured in vitro. Receptors originate from a human donor in good health. The CDR3 runs from the conserved cysteine through the conserved F or W. The D gene is left open where the match is weak. Part of the rows lack a size; the others show once, few, many or a class for expanded clones.

clone_size	d_call	j_call	v_call	cdr3_nt	cdr3_aa
-	-	TRBJ1-2	TRBV4-3	TGCGCCAGCAGCCCCCAGAGGGATGGATTTTACACCTTC	CASSPQRDGFYTF
-	-	TRBJ2-3	TRBV7-9	TGTGCCAGCAGGGAGACAGTCTCTACGCAGTATTTT	CASRETVSTQYF
-	TRBD2	TRBJ2-2	TRBV29-1	TGCAGCGTTGGACAGCGGGGGGCCAGGGCCGGGGAGCTGTTTTTT	CSVGQRGARAGELFF
-	-	TRBJ2-5	TRBV2	TGTGCCAGCAAGGGGCGGGGCAGGGGGATCGGAGAGACCCAGTACTTC	CASKGRGRGIGETQYF
-	-	TRBJ2-7	TRBV11-2	TGTGCCAGCAGCTTCGGGACTGGTTCCTACGAGCAGTACTTC	CASSFGTGSYEQYF
-	TRBD2	TRBJ2-3	TRBV3-1/TRBV3-2	TGTGCCAGCAGCCATTCGGGGGGGGATACGCAGTATTTT	CASSHSGGDTQYF
-	TRBD2	TRBJ2-2	TRBV7-9	TGTGCCAGCAGCTTTCCGGGACTAGCGAACACCGGGGAGCTGTTTTTT	CASSFPGLANTGELFF
-	-	TRBJ2-1	TRBV3-1/TRBV3-2	TGTGCCAGCAGACGACCCGCAGTTAATACTAGTAGTGAGCAGTTCTTC	CASRRPAVNTSSEQFF
-	TRBD1	TRBJ1-2	TRBV6-5	TGTGCCAGCAGTTACTCACAGGGGGTTAACTATGGCTACACCTTC	CASSYSQGVNYGYTF
few	TRBD1	TRBJ2-7	TRBV19	TGTGCCAGTAGTCTTTCAGGGTGGGGGACAGGGTCGTCCTACGAGCAGTACTTC	CASSLSGWGTGSSYEQYF
-	-	TRBJ1-2	TRBV28	TGTGCCAGCAGCCCCGGACGGGCGATACTAGGCTACACCTTC	CASSPGRAILGYTF
-	TRBD2	TRBJ2-4	TRBV5-8	TGTGCCAGCAGCTTGGCCTTAGTAGCGGGAGGTAGGGCAGACATTCAGTACTTC	CASSLALVAGGRADIQYF
-	TRBD1	TRBJ1-6	TRBV3-1/TRBV3-2	TGTGCCAGCAGAGACAGGGTGGACTATAATTCACCCCTCCACTTT	CASRDRVDYNSPLHF
-	TRBD2	TRBJ2-7	TRBV9	TGTGCCAGCAGCGTAGCTCCGGGACTAGCGTACGAGCAGTACTTC	CASSVAPGLAYEQYF
-	TRBD1	TRBJ1-6	TRBV6-2/TRBV6-3	TGTGCCAGCAGTTACAGACAGGGGGACTCACCCCTCCACTTT	CASSYRQGDSPLHF
-	-	TRBJ1-5	TRBV6-5	TGTGCCAGCAGTCCCCTCAGGGGACAGCCCCAGCATTTT	CASSPLRGQPQHF
-	-	TRBJ2-1	TRBV10-3	TGTGCCATCACCAGAGATATTTCCTACAATGAGCAGTTCTTC	CAITRDISYNEQFF
once	TRBD1	TRBJ2-7	TRBV6-2/TRBV6-3	TGTGCCAGCAGTTACGCGACCACAGGGGGCTCCTACGAGCAGTACTTC	CASSYATTGGSYEQYF
few	-	TRBJ2-2	TRBV19	TGTGCCAGTAATGCCGGGACCGGGTTTGTCGGGGAGCTGTTTTTT	CASNAGTGFVGELFF
-	TRBD1	TRBJ1-2	TRBV12-3/TRBV12-4	TGTGCCAGCAGGCCGACAGGGGTATATGGCTACACCTTC	CASRPTGVYGYTF
-	-	TRBJ1-2	TRBV5-1	TGCGCCAGCAGCTTGAGAGGTGAAAACTATGGCTACACCTTC	CASSLRGENYGYTF
-	-	TRBJ2-5	TRBV6-2/TRBV6-3	TGTGCCAGCAGCTCTTGGGGCAGCCAAGAGACCCAGTACTTC	CASSSWGSQETQYF
-	-	TRBJ2-7	TRBV7-9	TGTGCCAGCAGCAAAGTGGGGGCTAGCTACGAGCAGTACTTC	CASSKVGASYEQYF
-	-	TRBJ2-6	TRBV28	TGTGCCAGCAGTTCCCCAGCGATCTCTGGGGCCAACGTCCTGACTTTC	CASSSPAISGANVLTF
-	TRBD1	TRBJ2-7	TRBV5-1	TGCGCCAGCAGCTTGGGGACAGGGTTAAAATACGAGCAGTACTTC	CASSLGTGLKYEQYF
-	-	TRBJ1-2	TRBV11-2	TGTGCCAGCAGCCCACGGACACAAAGGCGCGGCCATGGCTACACCTTC	CASSPRTQRRGHGYTF
-	TRBD2	TRBJ2-1	TRBV3-1/TRBV3-2	TGTGCCAGCAGCCTGACTAGCGGGGGGGCTGAGCAGTTCTTC	CASSLTSGGAEQFF
once	-	TRBJ2-1	TRBV11-2	TGTGCCAGCAGCTTAAATCCCGGAGGTAATGAGCAGTTCTTC	CASSLNPGGNEQFF
large	-	TRBJ2-2	TRBV7-9	TGTGCCAGCAGCTTCGTCGGCTCCGGGGAGCTGTTTTTT	CASSFVGSGELFF
-	-	TRBJ2-4	TRBV6-5	TGTGCCAGCAGCCGTAGTGTAGTGGACATTCAGTACTTC	CASSRSVVDIQYF
-	TRBD2	TRBJ2-7	TRBV5-6	TGTGCCAGCAGCCACAGTCGGGGGGGCTACGAGCAGTACTTC	CASSHSRGGYEQYF
once	-	TRBJ2-3	TRBV5-1	TGCGCCAGCAGCTTTAACGTCCAGGGCACAGATACGCAGTATTTT	CASSFNVQGTDTQYF